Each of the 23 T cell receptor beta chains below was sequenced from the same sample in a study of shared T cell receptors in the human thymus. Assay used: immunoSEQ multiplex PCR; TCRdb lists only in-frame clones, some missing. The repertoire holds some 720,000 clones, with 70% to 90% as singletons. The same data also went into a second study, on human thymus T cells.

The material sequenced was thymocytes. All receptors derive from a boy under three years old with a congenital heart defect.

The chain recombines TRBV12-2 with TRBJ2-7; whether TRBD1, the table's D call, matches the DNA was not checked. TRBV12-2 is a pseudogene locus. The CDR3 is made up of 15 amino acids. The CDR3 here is CASRLEQGGSYEQYF. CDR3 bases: TGTGCAAGTCGCTTAGAGCAGGGTGGCTCCTACGAGCAGTACTTC.

Here the CDR3 reads CASSFWTRDRGQGGETQYF. The DNA of the CDR3 is TGTGCCAGCAGTTTCTGGACCCGGGACAGGGGGCAGGGAGGAGAGACCCAGTACTTC. The rearrangement links TRBV28 to TRBJ2-5; TRBD1 matches at 12 bases. The length of the CDR3 is 19 residues. Germline lookup yields CDR1 MDHEN and CDR2 SYDVKM. Losses at the gene ends were 3 bases for V and 4 bases for J; bases not matched to a gene: 15.

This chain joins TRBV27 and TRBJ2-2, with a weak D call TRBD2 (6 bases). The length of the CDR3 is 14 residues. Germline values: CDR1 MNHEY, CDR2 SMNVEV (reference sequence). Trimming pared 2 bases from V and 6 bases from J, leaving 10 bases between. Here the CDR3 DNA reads TGTGCCAGCAGTTTAACTAGCAACCCCGGGGAGCTGTTTTTT. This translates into CASSLTSNPGELFF.

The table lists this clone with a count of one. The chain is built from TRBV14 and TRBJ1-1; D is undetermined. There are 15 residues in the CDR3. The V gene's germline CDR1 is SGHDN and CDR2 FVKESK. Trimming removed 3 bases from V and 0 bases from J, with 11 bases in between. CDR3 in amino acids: CASSQHGGLNTEAFF. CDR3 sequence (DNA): TGTGCCAGCAGCCAGCATGGAGGGTTGAACACTGAAGCTTTCTTT.

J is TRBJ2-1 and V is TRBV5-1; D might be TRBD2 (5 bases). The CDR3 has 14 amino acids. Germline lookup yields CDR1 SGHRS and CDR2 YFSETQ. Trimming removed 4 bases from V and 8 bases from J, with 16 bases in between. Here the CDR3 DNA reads TGCGCCAGCAGCCAACGTAACGGGGAACATGAGCAGTTCTTC. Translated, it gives CASSQRNGEHEQFF.

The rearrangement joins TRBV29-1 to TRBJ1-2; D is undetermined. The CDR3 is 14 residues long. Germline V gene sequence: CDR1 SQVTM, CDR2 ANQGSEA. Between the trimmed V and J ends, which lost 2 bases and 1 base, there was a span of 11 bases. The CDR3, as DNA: TGCAGCGTTGAACGAGAGGACTTTAACTATGGCTACACCTTC. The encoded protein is CSVEREDFNYGYTF.

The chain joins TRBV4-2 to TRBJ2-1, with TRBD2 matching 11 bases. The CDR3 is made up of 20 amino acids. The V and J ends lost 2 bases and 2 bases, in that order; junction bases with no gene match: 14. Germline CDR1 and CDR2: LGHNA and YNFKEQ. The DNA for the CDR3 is TGTGCCAGCAGCCAATATTCCGGGACTAGCGGTCCTCCTACCTACAATGAGCAGTTCTTC. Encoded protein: CASSQYSGTSGPPTYNEQFF.

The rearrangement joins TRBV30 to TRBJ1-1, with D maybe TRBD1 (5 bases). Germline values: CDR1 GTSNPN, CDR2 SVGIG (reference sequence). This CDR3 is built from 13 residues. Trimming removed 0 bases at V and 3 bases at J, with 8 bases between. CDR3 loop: CAWSVWGDTEAFF. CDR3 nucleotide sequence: TGTGCCTGGAGTGTTTGGGGGGACACTGAAGCTTTCTTT.

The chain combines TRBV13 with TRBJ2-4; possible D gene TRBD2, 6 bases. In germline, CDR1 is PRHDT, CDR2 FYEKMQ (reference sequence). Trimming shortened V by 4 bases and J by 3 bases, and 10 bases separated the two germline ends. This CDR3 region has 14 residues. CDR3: CASSWYGGKNIQYF. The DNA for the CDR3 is TGTGCCAGCAGCTGGTACGGGGGCAAAAACATTCAGTACTTC.

The CDR3 loop is CASSLSGGTDTQYF. CDR3 in DNA: TGTGCCAGCAGCCTAAGCGGGGGCACAGATACGCAGTATTTT. The chain links TRBV5-6 to TRBJ2-3; 7 bases are a match to TRBD2. The germline gives CDR1 SGHDT, CDR2 YYEEEE. After removal of 4 bases from V and 1 base from J, the junction contained 3 bases not matched to a gene. The CDR3 covers 14 residues. Supplemented by reference TRBV5-6 and TRBJ2-3, the full variable domain reads DAGVTQSPTHLIKTRGQQVTLRCSPKSGHDTVSWYQQALGQGPQFIFQYYEEEERQRGNFPDRFSGHQFPNYSSELNVNALLLGDSALYLCASSLSGGTDTQYFGPGTRLTVL.

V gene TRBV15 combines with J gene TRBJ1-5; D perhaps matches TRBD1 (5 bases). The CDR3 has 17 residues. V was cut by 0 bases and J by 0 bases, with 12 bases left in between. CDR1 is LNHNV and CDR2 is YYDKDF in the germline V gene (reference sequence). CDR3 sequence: CATSRDDRTNSNQPQHF. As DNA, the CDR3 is TGTGCCACCAGCAGAGATGACCGGACAAATAGCAATCAGCCCCAGCATTTT.

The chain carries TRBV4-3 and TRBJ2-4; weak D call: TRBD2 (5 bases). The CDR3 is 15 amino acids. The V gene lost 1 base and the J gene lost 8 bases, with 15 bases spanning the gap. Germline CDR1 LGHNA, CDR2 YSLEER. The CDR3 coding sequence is TGCGCCAGCAGCCAAGGGACCCAGAGGGCGCACATTCAGTACTTC. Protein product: CASSQGTQRAHIQYF.

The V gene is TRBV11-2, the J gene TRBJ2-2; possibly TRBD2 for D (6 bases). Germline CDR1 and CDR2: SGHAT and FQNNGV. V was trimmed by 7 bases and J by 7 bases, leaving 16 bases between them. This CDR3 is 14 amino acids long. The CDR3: CASTSGEVGGELFF. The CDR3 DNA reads TGTGCCAGCACCTCGGGGGAGGTGGGCGGGGAGCTGTTTTTT.

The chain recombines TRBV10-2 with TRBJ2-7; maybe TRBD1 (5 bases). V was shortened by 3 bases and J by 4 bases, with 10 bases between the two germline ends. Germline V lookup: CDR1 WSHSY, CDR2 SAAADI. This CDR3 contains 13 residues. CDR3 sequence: CASSDRTRYEQYF. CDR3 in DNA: TGCGCCAGCAGTGATCGGACAAGGTACGAGCAGTACTTC.

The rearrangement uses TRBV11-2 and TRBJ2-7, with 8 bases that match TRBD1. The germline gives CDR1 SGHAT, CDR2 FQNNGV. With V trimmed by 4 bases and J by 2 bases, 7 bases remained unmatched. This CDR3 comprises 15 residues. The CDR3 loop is CASSSGQGRPYEQYF. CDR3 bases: TGTGCCAGCAGCTCCGGACAGGGAAGGCCCTACGAGCAGTACTTC.

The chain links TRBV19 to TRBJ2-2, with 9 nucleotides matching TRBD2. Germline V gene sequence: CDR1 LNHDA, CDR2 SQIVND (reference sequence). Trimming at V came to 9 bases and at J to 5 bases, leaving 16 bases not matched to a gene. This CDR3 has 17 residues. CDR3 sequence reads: CASHLQGLARGTGELFF. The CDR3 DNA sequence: TGTGCCAGCCACCTCCAGGGACTAGCTAGGGGGACCGGGGAGCTGTTTTTT.

CDR3 in DNA: TGCGCCAGCAGCTTGGCCCAGTTGACTGGGGGGGACACTGAAGCTTTCTTT. Translation gives CASSLAQLTGGDTEAFF. This chain links TRBV5-1 with TRBJ1-1; tentative D call: TRBD1 (5 bases). Germline V CDR1 and CDR2: SGHRS, YFSETQ. The CDR3 spans 17 residues. V lost 0 bases and J 3 bases, leaving 18 bases between the germline ends.

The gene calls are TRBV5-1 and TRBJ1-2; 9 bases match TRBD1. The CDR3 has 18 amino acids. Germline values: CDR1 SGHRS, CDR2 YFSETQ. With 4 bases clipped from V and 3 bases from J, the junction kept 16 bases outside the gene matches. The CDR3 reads CASSIASRDRVPYYGYTF. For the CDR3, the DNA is TGCGCCAGCAGCATCGCGAGCCGGGACAGGGTCCCCTACTATGGCTACACCTTC.

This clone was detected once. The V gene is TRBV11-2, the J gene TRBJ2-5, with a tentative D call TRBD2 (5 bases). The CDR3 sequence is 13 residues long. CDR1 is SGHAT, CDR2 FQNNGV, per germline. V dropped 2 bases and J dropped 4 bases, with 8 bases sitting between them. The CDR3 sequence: CASSLPEGETQYF. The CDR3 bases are TGTGCCAGCAGCTTACCAGAGGGAGAGACCCAGTACTTC.

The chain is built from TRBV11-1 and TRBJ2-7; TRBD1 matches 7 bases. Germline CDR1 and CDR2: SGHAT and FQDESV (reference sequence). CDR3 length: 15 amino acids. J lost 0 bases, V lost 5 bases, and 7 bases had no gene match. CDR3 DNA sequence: TGTGCCAGCAGCGTACCCGGGACAGTCTCCTACGAGCAGTACTTC. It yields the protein CASSVPGTVSYEQYF.

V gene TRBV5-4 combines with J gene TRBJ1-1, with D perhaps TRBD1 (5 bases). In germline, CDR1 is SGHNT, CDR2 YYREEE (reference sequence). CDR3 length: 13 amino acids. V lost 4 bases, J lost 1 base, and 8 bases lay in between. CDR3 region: CASSPGPNTEAFF. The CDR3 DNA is TGTGCCAGCAGCCCAGGGCCGAACACTGAAGCTTTCTTT.

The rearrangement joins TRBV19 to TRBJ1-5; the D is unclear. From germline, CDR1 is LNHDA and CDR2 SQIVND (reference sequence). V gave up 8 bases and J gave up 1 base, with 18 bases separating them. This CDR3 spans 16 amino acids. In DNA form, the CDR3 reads TGTGCCAGTGGGTCACGGACTGTGTGGAGCAATCAGCCCCAGCATTTT. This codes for CASGSRTVWSNQPQHF. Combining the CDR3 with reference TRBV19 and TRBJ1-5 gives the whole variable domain DGGITQSPKYLFRKEGQNVTLSCEQNLNHDAMYWYRQDPGQGLRLIYYSQIVNDFQKGDIAEGYSVSREKKESFPLTVTSAQKNPTAFYLCASGSRTVWSNQPQHFGDGTRLSIL.

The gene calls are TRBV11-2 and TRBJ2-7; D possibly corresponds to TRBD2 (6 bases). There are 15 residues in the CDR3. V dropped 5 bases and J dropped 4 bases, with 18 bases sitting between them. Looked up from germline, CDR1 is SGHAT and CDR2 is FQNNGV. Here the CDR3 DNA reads TGTGCCAGCAGCCATTCAGGGAGGAGGGCTTACGAGCAGTACTTC. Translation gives CASSHSGRRAYEQYF.